Listed here are 12 T cell receptor beta chains from one sample, sequenced in a study of T cell changes during pregnancy in multiple sclerosis. Only in-frame clones appear in the TCRdb table, and some are missing; sequencing was by immunoSEQ multiplex PCR. The sample contains roughly 60,000 clones, around 90% of which appear only once. The source material was peripheral blood, sampled in the second trimester of pregnancy. These receptors all stem from a female donor in good health, enrolled as a control in a pregnancy study.

The table lists this clone with a few counts. This chain links TRBV10-1 with TRBJ2-5; TRBD2 matches at 10 bases. Looked up from germline, CDR1 is WNHNN and CDR2 is SYGVQD (reference sequence). The J segment lost 5 bases and the V segment lost 4 bases, leaving 16 bases of the junction unmatched. There are 18 residues in the CDR3. The CDR3 region is CASSGDSGGSVSAETQYF. The CDR3 DNA reads as TGCGCCAGCAGTGGTGATAGCGGGGGGTCAGTGTCCGCCGAGACCCAGTACTTC.

V usage is TRBV7-2 and J usage is TRBJ2-1; TRBD2 agrees at 9 bases. Looked up from germline, CDR1 is SGHTA and CDR2 is FQGNSA. The V and J ends lost 1 base and 4 bases, in that order; junction bases with no gene match: 5. The CDR3 extends over 16 amino acids. The CDR3 DNA sequence: TGTGCCAGCAGCTTAGGTCCGACTAGCGGATACAATGAGCAGTTCTTC. Translation: CASSLGPTSGYNEQFF.

The chain carries TRBV5-4 and TRBJ2-7; tentative D call: TRBD2 (5 bases). CDR1 and CDR2 from the germline V gene are SGHNT and YYREEE (reference sequence). The CDR3 is 14 residues long. Trimming stripped 0 bases from V and 1 base from J, with 8 bases between. CDR3 bases: TGTGCCAGCAGCTTGGGGGAGAGGTCCTACGAGCAGTACTTC. Protein: CASSLGERSYEQYF.

This clone has just a few counts. V is TRBV15 and J is TRBJ1-5; no firm D call. The CDR3 has 13 residues. Germline V CDR1 and CDR2: LNHNV, YYDKDF (reference sequence). The ends were cut back, 7 bases at V and 0 bases at J, with 7 bases in the middle. CDR3 sequence reads: CATNSYSNQPQHF. In nucleotides, the CDR3 is TGTGCCACCAACAGTTATAGCAATCAGCCCCAGCATTTT.

The genes are TRBV19 and TRBJ1-1; the match to TRBD1 covers 8 bases. Trimming took 5 bases from V and 4 from J; bases not matched to a gene: 6. Germline V lookup: CDR1 LNHDA, CDR2 SQIVND (reference sequence). The CDR3 contains 14 residues. The CDR3 nucleotides read TGTGCCAGTAGTCCCTGGACAGGGAGCACTGAAGCTTTCTTT. As protein: CASSPWTGSTEAFF.

V is TRBV7-9 and J is TRBJ2-5; maybe TRBD1 (5 bases). Trimming took 2 bases from V and 0 from J, leaving 13 bases between them. This CDR3 has 16 residues. In germline, CDR1 is SEHNR, CDR2 FQNEAQ (reference sequence). This chain's CDR3 is CASSLSAAGNQETQYF. The CDR3 bases are TGTGCCAGCAGCTTAAGTGCGGCAGGGAACCAAGAGACCCAGTACTTC.

The V call is TRBV28, the J call TRBJ2-7, with 7 bases matching TRBD2. This CDR3 has 15 residues. Unmatched junction bases numbered 12, after V lost 4 bases and J lost 6 bases. In germline, CDR1 is MDHEN, CDR2 SYDVKM. In DNA form, the CDR3 reads TGTGCCAGCAGTTCGACCGGGACCGGGAGGATCGAGCAGTACTTC. Residues: CASSSTGTGRIEQYF.

The J gene is TRBJ2-5, the V gene TRBV29-1; D might be TRBD2 (6 bases). This CDR3 has 14 residues. Trimming took off 5 bases at V and 4 bases at J, with 17 bases between the two ends. The V gene's germline CDR1 is SQVTM and CDR2 ANQGSEA. The CDR3 protein is CSVRLAAGGETQYF. As DNA, the CDR3 is TGCAGCGTTCGCTTAGCGGCAGGAGGAGAGACCCAGTACTTC.

V is TRBV7-9 and J is TRBJ1-2, with 9 positions matching TRBD1. This CDR3 spans 14 amino acids. From germline, CDR1 is SEHNR and CDR2 FQNEAQ (reference sequence). V lost 4 bases and J lost 8; bases outside the gene matches: 8. The CDR3 bases are TGTGCCAGCAGCTACCGACAGGGGGTGAAGGGCTACACCTTC. Encoded protein: CASSYRQGVKGYTF.

This chain joins TRBV7-2 and TRBJ2-7, with 7 bases matching TRBD1. The CDR3 covers 15 residues. Germline V gene data show CDR1 as SGHTA and CDR2 as FQGNSA. The trim removed 1 base at V and 1 base at J, leaving 4 bases unmatched. The CDR3 reads CASSLGWDSSYEQYF. The CDR3 DNA is TGTGCCAGCAGCTTAGGGTGGGACAGTTCCTACGAGCAGTACTTC.

The V gene is TRBV6-1, the J gene TRBJ2-3; tentative D call: TRBD1 (5 bases). The CDR3 spans 15 residues. V was pared by 2 bases and J by 0 bases, with 9 bases between. CDR1 is MNHNS, CDR2 SASEGT, per germline. The CDR3 protein is CASSERQSSTDTQYF. For the CDR3, the DNA is TGTGCCAGCAGTGAACGACAGTCTAGCACAGATACGCAGTATTTT.

The genes are TRBV27 and TRBJ2-7, with 8 bases identical to TRBD2. Trimming cost V 6 bases and J 2 bases; bases outside gene matches: 6. Germline CDR1 and CDR2: MNHEY and SMNVEV (reference sequence). The CDR3 totals 14 residues. The CDR3 nucleotides read TGTGCCAGCAGAATAGCGGGACCCCCCTACGAGCAGTACTTC. This encodes CASRIAGPPYEQYF.